This T cell receptor (beta chain) comes out of a study of siplizumab effects on memory and regulatory T cells. Broader study findings: Confirmation was lacking for the suppressive function of proliferating Tregs derived from siplizumab cultures. Proliferating clones, CD4+ or CD8+, lacked an assignable naive or memory phenotype in roughly 75-95% of cases. Naive T cell populations appeared to exhibit greater diversity than memory cells and appeared to be major alloresponse contributors.

Assay used: immunoSEQ multiplex PCR; TCRdb lists only in-frame clones, some missing. The sample yields 110,000 or so clones, just over 90% seen once. The germline gives CDR1 SGHNT, CDR2 YENEEA. The CDR3 is 14 residues long. Losses at the gene ends were 5 bases for V and 4 bases for J; bases not matched to a gene: 7. Remarks on this clone: Its cognate antigen is unknown.

This rearrangement joins TRBV11-3 to TRBJ2-5; 7 bases map to TRBD1. Input material: non-Treg CD4+ T cells sorted from blood. The sequence derives from a human donor in good health. Written as DNA, the CDR3 is TGTGCCAGCAGCGCCCGACAGGGCGGAGAGACCCAGTACTTC. It yields the protein CASSARQGGETQYF.